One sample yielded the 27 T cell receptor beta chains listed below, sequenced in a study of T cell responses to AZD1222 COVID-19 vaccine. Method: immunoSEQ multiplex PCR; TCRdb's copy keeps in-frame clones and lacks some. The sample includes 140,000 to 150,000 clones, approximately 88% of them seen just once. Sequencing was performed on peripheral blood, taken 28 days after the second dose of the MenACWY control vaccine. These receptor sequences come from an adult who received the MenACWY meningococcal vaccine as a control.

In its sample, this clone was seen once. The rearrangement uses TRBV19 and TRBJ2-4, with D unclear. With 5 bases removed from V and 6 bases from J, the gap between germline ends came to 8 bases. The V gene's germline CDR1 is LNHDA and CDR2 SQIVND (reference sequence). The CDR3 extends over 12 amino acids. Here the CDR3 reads CASSAGGNIQYF. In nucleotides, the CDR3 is TGTGCCAGTAGTGCCGGCGGAAACATTCAGTACTTC. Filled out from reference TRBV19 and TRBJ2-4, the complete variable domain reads DGGITQSPKYLFRKEGQNVTLSCEQNLNHDAMYWYRQDPGQGLRLIYYSQIVNDFQKGDIAEGYSVSREKKESFPLTVTSAQKNPTAFYLCASSAGGNIQYFGAGTRLSVL.

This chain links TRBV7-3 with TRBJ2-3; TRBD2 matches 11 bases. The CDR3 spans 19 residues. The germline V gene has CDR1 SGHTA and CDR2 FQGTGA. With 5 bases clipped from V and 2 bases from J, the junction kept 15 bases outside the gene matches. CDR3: CASSPSPLLAGGSTDTQYF. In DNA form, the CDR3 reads TGTGCCAGCAGCCCAAGCCCTCTCCTAGCGGGGGGTTCCACAGATACGCAGTATTTT.

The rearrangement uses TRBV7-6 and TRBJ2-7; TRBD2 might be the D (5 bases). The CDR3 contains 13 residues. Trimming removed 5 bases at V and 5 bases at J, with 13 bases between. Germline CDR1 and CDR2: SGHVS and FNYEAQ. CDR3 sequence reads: CASSIDPGNEQYF. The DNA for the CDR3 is TGTGCCAGCAGCATAGACCCGGGAAACGAGCAGTACTTC.

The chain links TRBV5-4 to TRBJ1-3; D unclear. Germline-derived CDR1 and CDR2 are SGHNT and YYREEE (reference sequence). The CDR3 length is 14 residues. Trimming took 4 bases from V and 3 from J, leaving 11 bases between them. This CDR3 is CASSVPTDGNTIYF. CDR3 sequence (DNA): TGTGCCAGCAGCGTGCCGACGGATGGAAACACCATATATTTT.

The CDR3 DNA reads TGTGCCAGCAGTTTATCGTTAGCGGGAGTCGATGAGCAGTTCTTC. Its protein is CASSLSLAGVDEQFF. V and J are TRBV27 and TRBJ2-1; 9 positions agree with TRBD2. The CDR3 runs to 15 residues. The V gene end was trimmed by 0 bases and the J gene end by 8 bases; junction bases not matched to a gene: 5. From germline, CDR1 is MNHEY and CDR2 SMNVEV (reference sequence).

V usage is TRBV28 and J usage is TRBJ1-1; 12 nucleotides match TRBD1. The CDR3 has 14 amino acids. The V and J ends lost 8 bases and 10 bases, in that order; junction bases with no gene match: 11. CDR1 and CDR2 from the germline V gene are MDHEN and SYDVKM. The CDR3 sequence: CASGTGTGGVGAFF. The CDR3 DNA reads TGTGCCAGCGGTACCGGGACAGGGGGCGTCGGAGCTTTCTTT.

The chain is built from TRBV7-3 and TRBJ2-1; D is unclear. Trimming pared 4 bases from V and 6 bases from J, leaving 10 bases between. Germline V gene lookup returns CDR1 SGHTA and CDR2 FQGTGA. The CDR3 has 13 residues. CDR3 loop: CASSSGFSNEQFF. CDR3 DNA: TGTGCCAGCAGCTCCGGCTTCTCCAATGAGCAGTTCTTC. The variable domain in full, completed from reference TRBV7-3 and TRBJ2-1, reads GAGVSQTPSNKVTEKGKYVELRCDPISGHTALYWYRQSLGQGPEFLIYFQGTGAADDSGLPNDRFFAVRPEGSVSTLKIQRTERGDSAVYLCASSSGFSNEQFFGPGTRLTVL.

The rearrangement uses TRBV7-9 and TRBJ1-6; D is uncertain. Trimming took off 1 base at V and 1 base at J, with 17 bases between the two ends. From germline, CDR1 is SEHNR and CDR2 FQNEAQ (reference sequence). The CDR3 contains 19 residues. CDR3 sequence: CASSLGKGDRKSYNSPLHF. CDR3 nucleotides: TGTGCCAGCAGCTTAGGGAAGGGAGATCGCAAGTCCTATAATTCACCCCTCCACTTT.

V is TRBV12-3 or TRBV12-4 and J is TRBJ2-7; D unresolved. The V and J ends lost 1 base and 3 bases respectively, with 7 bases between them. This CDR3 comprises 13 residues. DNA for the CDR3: TGTGCCAGCAGTTTAGACGTGGGCTACGAGCAGTACTTC. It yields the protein CASSLDVGYEQYF.

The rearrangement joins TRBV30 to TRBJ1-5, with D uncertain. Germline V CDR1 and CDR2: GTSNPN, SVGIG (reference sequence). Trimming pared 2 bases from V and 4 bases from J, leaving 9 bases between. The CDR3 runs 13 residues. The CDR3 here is CAWSPNQNQPQHF. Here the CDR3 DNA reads TGTGCCTGGAGTCCAAACCAGAATCAGCCCCAGCATTTT.

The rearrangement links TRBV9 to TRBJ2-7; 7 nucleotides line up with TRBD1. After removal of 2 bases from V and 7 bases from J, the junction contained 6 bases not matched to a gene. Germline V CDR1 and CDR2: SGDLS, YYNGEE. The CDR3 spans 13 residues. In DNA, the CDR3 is TGTGCCAGCAGCGTCGGACAGGAAGGGGAGCAGTACTTC. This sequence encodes CASSVGQEGEQYF.

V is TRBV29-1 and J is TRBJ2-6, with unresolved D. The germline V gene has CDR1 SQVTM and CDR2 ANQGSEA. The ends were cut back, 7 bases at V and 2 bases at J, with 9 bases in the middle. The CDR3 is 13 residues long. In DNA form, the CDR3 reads TGCAGCGACCGATTGGCTGGGGCCAACGTCCTGACTTTC. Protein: CSDRLAGANVLTF. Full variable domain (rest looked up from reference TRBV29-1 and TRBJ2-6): SAVISQKPSRDICQRGTSLTIQCQVDSQVTMMFWYRQQPGQSLTLIATANQGSEATYESGFVIDKFPISRPNLTFSTLTVSNMSPEDSSIYLCSDRLAGANVLTFGAGSRLTVL.

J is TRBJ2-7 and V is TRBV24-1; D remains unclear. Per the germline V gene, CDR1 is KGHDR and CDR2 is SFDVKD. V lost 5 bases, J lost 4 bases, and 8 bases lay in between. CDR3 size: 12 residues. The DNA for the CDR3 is TGTGCCACCAGTGCCGACGGGTACGAGCAGTACTTC. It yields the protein CATSADGYEQYF.

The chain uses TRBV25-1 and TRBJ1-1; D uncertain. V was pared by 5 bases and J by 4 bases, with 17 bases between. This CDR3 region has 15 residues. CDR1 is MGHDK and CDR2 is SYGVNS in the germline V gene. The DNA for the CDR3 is TGTGCCAGCAGTACCGGACGCTCCCTAAGCACTGAAGCTTTCTTT. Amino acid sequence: CASSTGRSLSTEAFF.

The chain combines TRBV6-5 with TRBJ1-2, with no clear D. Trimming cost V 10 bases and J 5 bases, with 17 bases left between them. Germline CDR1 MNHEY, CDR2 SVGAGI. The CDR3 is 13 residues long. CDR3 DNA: TGTGCCATCGCCCGCGACGGGGTTTATGGCTACACCTTC. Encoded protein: CAIARDGVYGYTF.

CDR3 nucleotides: TGCAGCGTTGAAGATCCTGGACTAGCGGGAGGGAATGAGCAGTTCTTC. This gives the protein CSVEDPGLAGGNEQFF. V and J are TRBV29-1 and TRBJ2-1; 15 bases are a match to TRBD2. Trimming took 0 bases from V and 7 from J; bases not matched to a gene: 4. The germline V gene has CDR1 SQVTM and CDR2 ANQGSEA. The CDR3 spans 16 residues.

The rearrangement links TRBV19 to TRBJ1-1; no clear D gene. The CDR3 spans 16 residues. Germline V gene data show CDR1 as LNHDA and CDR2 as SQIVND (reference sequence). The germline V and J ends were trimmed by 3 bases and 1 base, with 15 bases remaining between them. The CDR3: CASSMPPPQQNTEAFF. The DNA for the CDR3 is TGTGCCAGTAGTATGCCCCCCCCACAGCAGAACACTGAAGCTTTCTTT.

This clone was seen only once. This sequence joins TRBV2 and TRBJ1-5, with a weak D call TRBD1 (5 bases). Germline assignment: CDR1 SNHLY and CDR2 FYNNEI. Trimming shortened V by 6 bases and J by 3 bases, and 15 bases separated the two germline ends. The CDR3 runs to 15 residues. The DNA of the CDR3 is TGTGCCAGCAGCTCGCCAGCCAGGGTCAATCAGCCCCAGCATTTT. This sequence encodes CASSSPARVNQPQHF.

The CDR3 spells CASSEGLLSYEQYF. CDR3 DNA: TGTGCCAGCAGTGAGGGACTTTTGTCCTACGAGCAGTACTTC. The chain combines TRBV2 with TRBJ2-7; D might be TRBD2 (6 bases). The V end lost 3 bases, the J end lost 1 base, and 10 bases lay between the germline ends. CDR1 is SNHLY and CDR2 is FYNNEI in the germline V gene. The CDR3 is 14 amino acids. Combining the CDR3 with reference TRBV2 and TRBJ2-7 gives the whole variable domain EPEVTQTPSHQVTQMGQEVILRCVPISNHLYFYWYRQILGQKVEFLVSFYNNEISEKSEIFDDQFSVERPDGSNFTLKIRSTKLEDSAMYFCASSEGLLSYEQYFGPGTRLTVT.

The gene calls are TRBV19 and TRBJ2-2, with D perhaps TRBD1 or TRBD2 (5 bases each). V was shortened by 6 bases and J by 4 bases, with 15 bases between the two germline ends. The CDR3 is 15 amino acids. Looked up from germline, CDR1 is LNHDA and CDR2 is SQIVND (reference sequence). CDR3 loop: CASRGERAGTGELFF. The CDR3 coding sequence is TGTGCCAGTAGAGGGGAGAGGGCCGGCACCGGGGAGCTGTTTTTT.

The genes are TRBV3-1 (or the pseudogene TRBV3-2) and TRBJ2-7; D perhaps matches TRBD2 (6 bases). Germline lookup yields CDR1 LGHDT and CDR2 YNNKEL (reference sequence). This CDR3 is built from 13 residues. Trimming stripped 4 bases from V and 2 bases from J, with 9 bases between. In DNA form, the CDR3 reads TGTGCCAGCAGCCGGGACTGGGCCTACGAGCAGTACTTC. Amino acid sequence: CASSRDWAYEQYF.

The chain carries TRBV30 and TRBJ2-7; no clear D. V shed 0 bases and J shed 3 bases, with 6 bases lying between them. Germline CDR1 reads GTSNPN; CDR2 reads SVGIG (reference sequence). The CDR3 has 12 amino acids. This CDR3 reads CAWSVSNYEQYF. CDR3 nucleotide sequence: TGTGCCTGGAGTGTAAGTAACTACGAGCAGTACTTC.

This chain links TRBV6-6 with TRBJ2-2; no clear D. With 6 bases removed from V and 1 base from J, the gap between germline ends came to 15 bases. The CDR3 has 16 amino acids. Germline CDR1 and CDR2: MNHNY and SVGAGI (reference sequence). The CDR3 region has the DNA TGTGCCAGCAGCCATTTGTCCGGGCTGAACACCGGGGAGCTGTTTTTT. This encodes CASSHLSGLNTGELFF.

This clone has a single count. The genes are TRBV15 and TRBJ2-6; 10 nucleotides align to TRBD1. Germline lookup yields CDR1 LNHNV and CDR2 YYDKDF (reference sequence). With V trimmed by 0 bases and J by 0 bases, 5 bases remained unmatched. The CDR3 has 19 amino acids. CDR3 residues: CATSREYRDRGSGANVLTF. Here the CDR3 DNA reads TGTGCCACCAGCAGAGAATACCGGGACAGGGGCTCTGGGGCCAACGTCCTGACTTTC.

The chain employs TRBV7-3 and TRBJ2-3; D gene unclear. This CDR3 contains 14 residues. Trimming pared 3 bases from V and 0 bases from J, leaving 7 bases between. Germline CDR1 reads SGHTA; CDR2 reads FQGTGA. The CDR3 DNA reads TGTGCCAGCAGCTTCCGTACTAGCACAGATACGCAGTATTTT. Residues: CASSFRTSTDTQYF.

The CDR3 here is CASGPVWETQYF. Written as DNA, the CDR3 is TGTGCCAGCGGACCGGTGTGGGAGACCCAGTACTTC. This chain joins TRBV27 and TRBJ2-5; D not certain. CDR3 size: 12 residues. Deletions cut 8 bases from V and 5 bases from J, with 12 bases between. CDR1 is MNHEY, CDR2 SMNVEV, per germline (reference sequence).

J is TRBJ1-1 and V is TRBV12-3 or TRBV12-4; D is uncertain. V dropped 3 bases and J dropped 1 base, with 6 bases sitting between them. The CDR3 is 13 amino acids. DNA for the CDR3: TGTGCCAGCAGTTTGGGCCCGAACACTGAAGCTTTCTTT. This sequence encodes CASSLGPNTEAFF.